This is a list of T cell receptor beta chains from one sample in a study of CD8+CD57+ T cells in acquired aplastic anemia. From the reads, TCRdb called clonotypes with MiXCR, one entry per CDR3 protein. The sample holds around 230,000 distinct CDR3 sequences; 60% to 65% are singletons and the top ten take less than 30%. Sequenced: sorted CD4+, CD8+, or CD8+CD57+ T cells (not recorded which) from PBMCs. These receptors all come from a human donor in good health. Each CDR3 is given with its conserved first and last residue. The D gene is left open where the match is weak. Size tells how often a clone was seen (once, few, many) or the class of an expanded clone, and some rows leave it out.

cdr3_nt	cdr3_aa	d_call	v_call	j_call	clone_size
TGTGCCAGCAGCTTAGGGGGGCGGTCGTTCGACGAGCAGTACTTC	CASSLGGRSFDEQYF	-	TRBV7-8	TRBJ2-7	-
TGTGCCAGTAGTAATTGGAGAGGGGACAATGGCTACACCTTC	CASSNWRGDNGYTF	-	TRBV19	TRBJ1-2	many
TGTGCCAGCAGCTTAGAAGGGAACACTGAAGCTTTCTTT	CASSLEGNTEAFF	-	TRBV7-8	TRBJ1-1	few
TGCAGTGCTAGAGATGGGTCTGAAAACAATGAGCAGTTCTTC	CSARDGSENNEQFF	-	TRBV20-1	TRBJ2-1	-
TGCGCCAGCAGTGATGTAGAGGGTAGCTCCTACGAGCAGTACTTC	CASSDVEGSSYEQYF	-	TRBV10-2	TRBJ2-7	-
TGTGCCAGCAGCTTAGCGTTCGGCAGGAGTGGCGGGAATGAGCAGTTCTTC	CASSLAFGRSGGNEQFF	-	TRBV7-2	TRBJ2-1	once
TGTGCCAGCAGCGTAAGCGGGGGGGCCGGATTGGAGACCCAGTACTTC	CASSVSGGAGLETQYF	TRBD2	TRBV9	TRBJ2-5	once
TGTGCCACCAGCAGAGAGGGAAGCAGGGAGGCCGGCTACACCTTC	CATSREGSREAGYTF	-	TRBV15	TRBJ1-2	-
TGTGCCAGTAGTATGAGCAGGCCTGACGAGGCCCAGTACTTC	CASSMSRPDEAQYF	-	TRBV19	TRBJ2-5	-
TGTGCCAGCAGTCGGGGGGTTGTAGGGGAGGAAAATTGGAGCATTATGAACACTGAAGCTTTCTTT	CASSRGVVGEENWSIMNTEAFF	-	TRBV6-5	TRBJ1-1	few
TGTGCCAGTAGTATATCCATCGCGGGAGATCACGAGCAGTACTTC	CASSISIAGDHEQYF	TRBD2	TRBV19	TRBJ2-7	-
TGCGCCAGCAGCAGCACTAGCGGGGGGGCCGCCTACAATGAGCAGTTCTTC	CASSSTSGGAAYNEQFF	TRBD2	TRBV5-1	TRBJ2-1	once
TGTGCCAGCAGTGAGGTGGACAGCCCAGGGGCTTTCTTT	CASSEVDSPGAFF	-	TRBV6-1	TRBJ1-1	many
TGCAGCGTTGAAGATGCTGGGATTGGGACCTACGAGCAGTACTTC	CSVEDAGIGTYEQYF	-	TRBV29-1	TRBJ2-7	few
TGCAGTGCCATCAAACCGGGCCACGAGCAGTACTTC	CSAIKPGHEQYF	-	TRBV20-1	TRBJ2-7	-
TGTGCCACCAGTGATCCGCGAAAGGGGAATGAAAAACTGTTTTTT	CATSDPRKGNEKLFF	-	TRBV24-1	TRBJ1-4	-
TGCAGCGTAGCGGGACAGGGGTTGGAGACCCAGTACTTC	CSVAGQGLETQYF	TRBD1	TRBV29-1	TRBJ2-5	few
TGTGCCAGCAGCCCAAGCGGGGGGCGGGAGACCCAGTACTTC	CASSPSGGRETQYF	TRBD2	TRBV12-3/TRBV12-4	TRBJ2-5	many
TGCAGTGCGGCGGAGGAACTCTACGAGCAGTACTTC	CSAAEELYEQYF	-	TRBV20-1	TRBJ2-7	-
TGCAGTGCTCGAGGCCTAGCGGGATGGATCAATGAGCAGTTCTTC	CSARGLAGWINEQFF	TRBD2	TRBV20-1	TRBJ2-1	many
TGTGCCAGCAGTGACGAGGACAGGACTGAAGCTTTCTTT	CASSDEDRTEAFF	TRBD1	TRBV2	TRBJ1-1	-
TGTGCCAGCAAGGGAAGTTCACCCCTCCACTTT	CASKGSSPLHF	-	TRBV2	TRBJ1-6	-
TGTGCCAGCAGTGAGTCTCAGAATTGGAACACTGAAGCTTTCTTT	CASSESQNWNTEAFF	-	TRBV2	TRBJ1-1	once
TGTGCCAGCCACCTACAGGGAGATGGGGAGTATATATTGAATCAGCCCCAGCATTTT	CASHLQGDGEYILNQPQHF	-	TRBV2	TRBJ1-5	-
TGTGCCAGTGGGACTAGCGGGTTCTTGGGAGGGACCCAGTACTTC	CASGTSGFLGGTQYF	TRBD2	TRBV2	TRBJ2-5	-
TGCGCCAGCAGCTTGGACTTGGGGGGAGCTCCTAACTATGGCTACACCTTC	CASSLDLGGAPNYGYTF	-	TRBV5-1	TRBJ1-2	many
TGTGCCAGCAGCTCAGTTCGGCTAGCGGGGAGCACAGATACGCAGTATTTT	CASSSVRLAGSTDTQYF	TRBD2	TRBV7-2	TRBJ2-3	-
TGTGCCAGCAGGGGGGGGCGGGAGAGCACAGATACGCAGTATTTT	CASRGGRESTDTQYF	-	TRBV6-4	TRBJ2-3	many
TGTGCCAGCAGCGACAGTGAGGGGAGCAATCAGCCCCAGTACTTC	CASSDSEGSNQPQYF	-	TRBV2	TRBJ2-5	-
TGTGCCAGCAGCCCTTCACAGGGGCGGTTGGACTACACCTTC	CASSPSQGRLDYTF	TRBD1	TRBV6-1	TRBJ1-2	once
TGCGCCAGCAGAGTGGGTCCGAACACTGAAGCTTTCTTT	CASRVGPNTEAFF	-	TRBV10-1	TRBJ1-1	-
TGCGCCAGCAGCCAAGACCCAACCTACGAGCAGTACTTC	CASSQDPTYEQYF	-	TRBV4-1	TRBJ2-7	once
TGCAGTGCCCCTGGGGCCGGGGAGGGCACTGAAGCTTTCTTT	CSAPGAGEGTEAFF	-	TRBV20-1	TRBJ1-1	-
TGTGCCAGCAGACCCGGGACAGTGAACACTGAAGCTTTCTTT	CASRPGTVNTEAFF	TRBD1	TRBV6-5	TRBJ1-1	few
TGTGCCAGCAGTCCCGGGACAGTTAACACCGGGGAGCTGTTTTTT	CASSPGTVNTGELFF	TRBD1	TRBV12-3/TRBV12-4	TRBJ2-2	many
TGTGCCAGCAGCCTCCAACTTAGGAGGGATACGCAGTATTTT	CASSLQLRRDTQYF	-	TRBV7-9	TRBJ2-3	few
TGTGCCATCAGTGGGGACAGGGCTAACACTGAAGCTTTCTTT	CAISGDRANTEAFF	TRBD1	TRBV10-3	TRBJ1-1	-
TGTGCCAGTAGTGTTGCTAGCGGGAGTGGAGATACGCAGTATTTT	CASSVASGSGDTQYF	TRBD2	TRBV19	TRBJ2-3	many
TGTGCCAGCAGCTTTAGGGAAGCTCAGAATTCACCCCTCCACTTT	CASSFREAQNSPLHF	-	TRBV7-8	TRBJ1-6	-
TGTGCCAGCAGTTACATTTTGCTGAGGGAACCCTACGAGCAGTACTTC	CASSYILLREPYEQYF	-	TRBV6-6	TRBJ2-7	many
TGTGCCAGCAGGCTGGGACCGAACACCTACGAGCAGTACTTC	CASRLGPNTYEQYF	-	TRBV6-5	TRBJ2-7	-